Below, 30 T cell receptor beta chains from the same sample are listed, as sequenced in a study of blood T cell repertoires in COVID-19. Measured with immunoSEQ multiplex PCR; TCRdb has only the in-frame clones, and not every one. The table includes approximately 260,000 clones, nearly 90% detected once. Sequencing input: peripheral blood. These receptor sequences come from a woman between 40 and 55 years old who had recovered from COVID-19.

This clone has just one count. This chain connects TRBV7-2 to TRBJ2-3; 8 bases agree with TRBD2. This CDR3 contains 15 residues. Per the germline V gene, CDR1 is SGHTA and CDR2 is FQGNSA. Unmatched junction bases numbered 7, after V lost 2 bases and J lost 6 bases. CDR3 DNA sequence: TGTGCCAGCAGCTTATCGCGGGAGGCCTGGGATACGCAGTATTTT. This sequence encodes CASSLSREAWDTQYF.

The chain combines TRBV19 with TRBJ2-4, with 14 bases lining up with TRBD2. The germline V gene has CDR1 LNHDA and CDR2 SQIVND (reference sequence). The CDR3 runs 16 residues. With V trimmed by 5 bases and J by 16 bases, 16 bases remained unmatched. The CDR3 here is CASSSRGGLAGVDCYF. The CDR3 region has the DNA TGTGCCAGTAGTTCTAGGGGGGGACTAGCGGGAGTGGATTGCTACTTC.

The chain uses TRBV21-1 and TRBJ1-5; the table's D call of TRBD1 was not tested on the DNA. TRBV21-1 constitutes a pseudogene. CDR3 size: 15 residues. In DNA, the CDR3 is TGTGCCAGCAGCAATGGTGAAGGGGGCAATCAGCCCCAGCATTTT. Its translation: CASSNGEGGNQPQHF.

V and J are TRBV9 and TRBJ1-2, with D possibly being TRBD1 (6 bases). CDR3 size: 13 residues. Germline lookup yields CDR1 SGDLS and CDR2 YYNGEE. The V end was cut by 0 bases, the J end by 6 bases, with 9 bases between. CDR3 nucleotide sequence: TGTGCCAGCAGCGTAGGAGGGGGGGATGGCTACACCTTC. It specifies CASSVGGGDGYTF.

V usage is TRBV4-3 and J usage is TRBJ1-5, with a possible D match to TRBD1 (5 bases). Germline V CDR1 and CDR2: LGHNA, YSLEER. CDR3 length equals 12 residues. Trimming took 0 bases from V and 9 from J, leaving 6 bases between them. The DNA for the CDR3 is TGCGCCAGCAGCCAAGACCAGGGGCCCCAGCATTTT. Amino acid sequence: CASSQDQGPQHF.

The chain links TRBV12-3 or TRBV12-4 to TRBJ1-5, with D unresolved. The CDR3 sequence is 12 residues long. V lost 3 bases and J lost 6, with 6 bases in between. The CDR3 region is CASSFSRQPQHF. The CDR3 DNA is TGTGCCAGCAGTTTTAGTCGTCAGCCCCAGCATTTT.

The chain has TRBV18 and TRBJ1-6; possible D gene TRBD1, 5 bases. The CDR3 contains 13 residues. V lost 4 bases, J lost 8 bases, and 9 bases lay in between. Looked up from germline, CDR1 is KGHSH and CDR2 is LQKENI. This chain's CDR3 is CASSLTGDSPLHF. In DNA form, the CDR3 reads TGTGCCAGCTCACTTACAGGAGATTCACCCCTCCACTTT.

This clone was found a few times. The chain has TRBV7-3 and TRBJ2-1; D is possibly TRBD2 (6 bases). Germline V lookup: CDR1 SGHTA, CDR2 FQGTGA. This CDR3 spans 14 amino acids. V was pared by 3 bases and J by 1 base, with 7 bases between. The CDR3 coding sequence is TGTGCCAGCAGCTTTGGGGGGTCCTACAATGAGCAGTTCTTC. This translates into CASSFGGSYNEQFF.

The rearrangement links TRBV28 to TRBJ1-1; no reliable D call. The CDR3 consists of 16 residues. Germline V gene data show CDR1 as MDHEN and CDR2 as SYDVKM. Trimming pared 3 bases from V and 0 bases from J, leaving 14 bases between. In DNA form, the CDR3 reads TGTGCCAGCAGTTTTCAGACACTAGCCTTGAACACTGAAGCTTTCTTT. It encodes CASSFQTLALNTEAFF.

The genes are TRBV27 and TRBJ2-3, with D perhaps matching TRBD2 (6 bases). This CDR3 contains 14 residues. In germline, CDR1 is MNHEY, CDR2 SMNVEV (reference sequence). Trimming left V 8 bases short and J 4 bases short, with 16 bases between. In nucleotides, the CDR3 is TGTGCCAGCTCCCACGGACTAAGTGCAGATACGCAGTATTTT. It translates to CASSHGLSADTQYF.

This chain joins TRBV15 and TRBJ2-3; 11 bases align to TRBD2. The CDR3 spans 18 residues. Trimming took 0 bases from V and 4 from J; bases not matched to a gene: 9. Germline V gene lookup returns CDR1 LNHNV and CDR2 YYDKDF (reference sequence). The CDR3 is CATSREGSGRAVADTQYF. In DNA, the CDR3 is TGTGCCACCAGCAGAGAGGGTAGCGGGAGGGCCGTGGCAGATACGCAGTATTTT.

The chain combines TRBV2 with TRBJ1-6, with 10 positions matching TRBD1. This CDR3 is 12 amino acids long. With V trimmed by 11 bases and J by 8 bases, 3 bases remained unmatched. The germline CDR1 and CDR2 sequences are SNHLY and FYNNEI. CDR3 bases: TGTGCCCGGACAGGGGGAGATTCACCCCTCCACTTT. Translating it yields CARTGGDSPLHF.

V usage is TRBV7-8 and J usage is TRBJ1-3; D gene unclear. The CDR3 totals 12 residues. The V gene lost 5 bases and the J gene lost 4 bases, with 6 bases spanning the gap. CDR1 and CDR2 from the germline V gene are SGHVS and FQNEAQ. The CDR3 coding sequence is TGTGCCAGCAGCGCTCGGGGAAACACCATATATTTT. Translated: CASSARGNTIYF.

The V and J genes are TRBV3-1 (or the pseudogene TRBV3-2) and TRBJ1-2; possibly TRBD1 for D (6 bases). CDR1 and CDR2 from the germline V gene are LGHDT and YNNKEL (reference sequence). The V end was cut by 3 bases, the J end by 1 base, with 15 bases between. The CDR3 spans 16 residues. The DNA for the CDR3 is TGTGCCAGCAGCCAGGCGAACAGGGCGCATAACTATGGCTACACCTTC. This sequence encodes CASSQANRAHNYGYTF.

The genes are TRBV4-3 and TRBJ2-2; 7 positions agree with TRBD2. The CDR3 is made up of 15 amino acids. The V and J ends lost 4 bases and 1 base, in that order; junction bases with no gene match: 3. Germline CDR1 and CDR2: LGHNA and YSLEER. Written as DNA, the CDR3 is TGCGCCAGCAGCCGGGAGGGCAGGAACACCGGGGAGCTGTTTTTT. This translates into CASSREGRNTGELFF.

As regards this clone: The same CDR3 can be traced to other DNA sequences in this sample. In DNA, the CDR3 is TGTGCCAGTAGTATCCAGGGGAACACCGGGGAGCTGTTTTTT. Its protein product is CASSIQGNTGELFF. This rearrangement joins TRBV19 to TRBJ2-2; a possible D gene is TRBD1 (5 bases). The CDR3 is made up of 14 amino acids. V was clipped by 3 bases and J by 1 base, with 6 bases between them. The germline V gene encodes CDR1 LNHDA and CDR2 SQIVND (reference sequence).

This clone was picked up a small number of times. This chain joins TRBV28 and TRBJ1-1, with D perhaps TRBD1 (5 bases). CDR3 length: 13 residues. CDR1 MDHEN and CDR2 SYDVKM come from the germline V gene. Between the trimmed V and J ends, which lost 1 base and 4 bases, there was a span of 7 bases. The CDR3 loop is CASSLYDSTEAFF. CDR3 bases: TGTGCCAGCAGTTTATACGACAGCACTGAAGCTTTCTTT.

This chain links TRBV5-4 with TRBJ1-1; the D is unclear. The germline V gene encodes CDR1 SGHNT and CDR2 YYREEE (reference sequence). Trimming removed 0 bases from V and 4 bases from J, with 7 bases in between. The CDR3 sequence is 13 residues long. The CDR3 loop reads CASSLERTTEAFF. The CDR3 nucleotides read TGTGCCAGCAGCTTGGAGCGGACCACTGAAGCTTTCTTT. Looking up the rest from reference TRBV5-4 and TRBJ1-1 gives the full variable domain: ETGVTQSPTHLIKTRGQQVTLRCSSQSGHNTVSWYQQALGQGPQFIFQYYREEENGRGNFPPRFSGLQFPNYSSELNVNALELDDSALYLCASSLERTTEAFFGQGTRLTVV.

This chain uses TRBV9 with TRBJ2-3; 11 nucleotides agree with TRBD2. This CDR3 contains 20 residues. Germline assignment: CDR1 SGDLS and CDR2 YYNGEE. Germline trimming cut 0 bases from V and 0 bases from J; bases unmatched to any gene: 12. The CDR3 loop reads CASSVGWASGGYASTDTQYF. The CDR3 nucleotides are TGTGCCAGCAGCGTAGGCTGGGCTAGCGGGGGGTACGCTAGCACAGATACGCAGTATTTT.

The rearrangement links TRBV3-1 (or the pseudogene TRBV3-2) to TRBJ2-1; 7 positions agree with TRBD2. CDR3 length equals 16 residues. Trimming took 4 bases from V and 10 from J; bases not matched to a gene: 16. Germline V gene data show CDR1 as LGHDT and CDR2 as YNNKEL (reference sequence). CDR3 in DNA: TGTGCCAGCAGCCTCCCCCGGACTAGTAAAAGCGAAGAGCAGTTCTTC. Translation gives CASSLPRTSKSEEQFF.

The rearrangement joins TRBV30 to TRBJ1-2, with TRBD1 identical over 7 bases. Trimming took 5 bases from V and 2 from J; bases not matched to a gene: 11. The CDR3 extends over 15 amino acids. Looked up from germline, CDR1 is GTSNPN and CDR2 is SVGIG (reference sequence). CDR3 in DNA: TGTGCCTGGTTGCACAGGGGCAGACGCAACTATGGCTACACCTTC. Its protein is CAWLHRGRRNYGYTF.

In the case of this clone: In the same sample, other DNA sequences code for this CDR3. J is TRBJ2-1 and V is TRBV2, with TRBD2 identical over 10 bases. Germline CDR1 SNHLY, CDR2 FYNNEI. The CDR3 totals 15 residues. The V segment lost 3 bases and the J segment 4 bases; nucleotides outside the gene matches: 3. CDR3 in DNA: TGTGCCAGCAGTGAGCTAGCGGGAGCGTACAATGAGCAGTTCTTC. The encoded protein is CASSELAGAYNEQFF.

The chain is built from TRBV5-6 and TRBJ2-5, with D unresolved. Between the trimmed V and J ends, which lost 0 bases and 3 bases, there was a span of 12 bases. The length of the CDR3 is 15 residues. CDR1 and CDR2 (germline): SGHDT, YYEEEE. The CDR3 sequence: CASSLVSARKETQYF. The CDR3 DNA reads TGTGCCAGCAGCTTGGTGTCTGCCAGAAAAGAGACCCAGTACTTC.

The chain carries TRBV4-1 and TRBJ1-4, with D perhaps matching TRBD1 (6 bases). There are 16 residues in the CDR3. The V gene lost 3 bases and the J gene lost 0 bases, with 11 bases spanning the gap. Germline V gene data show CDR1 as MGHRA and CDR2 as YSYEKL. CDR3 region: CASSQTDSPTNEKLFF. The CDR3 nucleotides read TGCGCCAGCAGCCAGACGGACAGCCCAACTAATGAAAAACTGTTTTTT.

The CDR3 here is CASSQEGPRQSHYNEQFF. The CDR3 DNA is TGCGCCAGCAGCCAAGAAGGTCCCCGACAGTCGCACTACAATGAGCAGTTCTTC. The chain couples TRBV4-3 to TRBJ2-1; D might be TRBD1 (5 bases). Germline loops: CDR1 LGHNA, CDR2 YSLEER. This CDR3 contains 18 residues. The V end lost 0 bases, the J end lost 3 bases, and 18 bases lay between the germline ends.

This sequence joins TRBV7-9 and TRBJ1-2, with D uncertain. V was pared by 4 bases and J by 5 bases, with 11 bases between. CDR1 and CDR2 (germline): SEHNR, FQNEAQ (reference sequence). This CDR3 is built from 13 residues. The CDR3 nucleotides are TGTGCCAGCAGCTCCGACTCCACATATGGCTACACCTTC. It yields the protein CASSSDSTYGYTF. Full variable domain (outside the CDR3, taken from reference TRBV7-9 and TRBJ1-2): DTGVSQNPRHKITKRGQNVTFRCDPISEHNRLYWYRQTLGQGPEFLTYFQNEAQLEKSRLLSDRFSAERPKGSFSTLEIQRTEQGDSAMYLCASSSDSTYGYTFGSGTRLTVV.

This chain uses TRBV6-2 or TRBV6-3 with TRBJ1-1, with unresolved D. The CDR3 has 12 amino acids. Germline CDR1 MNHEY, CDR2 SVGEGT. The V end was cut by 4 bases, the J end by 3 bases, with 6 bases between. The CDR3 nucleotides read TGTGCCAGCAGTTCGTCCCACACTGAAGCTTTCTTT. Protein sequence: CASSSSHTEAFF.

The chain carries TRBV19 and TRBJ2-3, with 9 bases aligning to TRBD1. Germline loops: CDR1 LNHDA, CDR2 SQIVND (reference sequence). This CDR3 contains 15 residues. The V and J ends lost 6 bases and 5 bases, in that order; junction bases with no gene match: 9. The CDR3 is CASRHPGQGLDTQYF. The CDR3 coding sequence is TGTGCCAGTAGGCATCCGGGACAGGGATTAGATACGCAGTATTTT.

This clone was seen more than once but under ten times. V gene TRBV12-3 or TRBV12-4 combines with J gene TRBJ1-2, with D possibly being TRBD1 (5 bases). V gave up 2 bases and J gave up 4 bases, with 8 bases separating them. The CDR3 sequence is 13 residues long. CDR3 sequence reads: CASSLLGRYGYTF. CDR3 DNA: TGTGCCAGCAGTTTATTGGGGCGCTATGGCTACACCTTC.

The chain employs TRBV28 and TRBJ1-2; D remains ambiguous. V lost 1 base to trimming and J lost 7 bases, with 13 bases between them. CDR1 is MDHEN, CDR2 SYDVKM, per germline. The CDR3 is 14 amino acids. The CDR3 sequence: CASSLSPLSRGYTF. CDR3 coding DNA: TGTGCCAGCAGTTTATCCCCTCTCTCCCGTGGCTACACCTTC.